This T cell receptor (beta chain) was captured by sequencing in a study of T-cell reconstitution after alpha-beta-depleted transplantation in children. V lost 4 bases and J lost 2; bases outside the gene matches: 2. This CDR3 is built from 15 residues. Germline V gene data show CDR1 as SGHRS and CDR2 as YFSETQ. Unique molecular identifiers tagged the TCRbeta library. MiXCR was run by TCRdb on the PCR reads, yielding one entry per CDR3 protein. The sample includes about 100,000 distinct CDR3 sequences, 4.5% to 7.5% of them seen just once. This clonotype was recorded a few times. Sequencing was performed on PBMCs, mostly from graft donor cells, taken 60 days after TCRalphabeta/CD19-depleted stem cell transplant. The rearrangement uses TRBV5-1 and TRBJ2-1; TRBD2 agrees at 11 bases. This clonotype was sampled from a female patient aged 2 to 10 who had a stem cell transplant for Fanconi anemia, so the T cells may come from the graft donor. Here the CDR3 DNA reads TGCGCCAGCAGCACGGGACTAGCGGCCTACAATGAGCAGTTCTTC. This codes for CASSTGLAAYNEQFF.